This TCR beta chain was sequenced for a study of blood T cell repertoires in COVID-19. Study summary: COVID-19 samples collected from the United States, Italy and Spain covered acute and convalescent phases.

Study processing details: Reference gene primer amplification gave nucleated cell count estimates. Produced via immunoSEQ multiplex PCR; TCRdb's table is partial and in-frame only. V, J and clone size are taken as reported in that table, and D and trimming were inferred from the DNA itself. Of over 85,000 clones in the sample, 88% were seen once. The CDR3 runs 20 residues. CDR1 is KGHSH, CDR2 LQKENI, per germline. With 6 bases clipped from V and 5 bases from J, the junction kept 22 bases outside the gene matches. V and J are TRBV18 and TRBJ1-2; 12 bases agree with TRBD1. The receptor's source is a woman between 50 and 59 years old with acute or convalescent COVID-19. Sequenced sample: peripheral blood. CDR3 protein: CASSQRDGTGGAYVAYGYTF. As DNA, the CDR3 is TGTGCCAGCTCCCAACGGGACGGGACAGGGGGCGCGTACGTCGCTTATGGCTACACCTTC. The full variable domain, with the rest looked up from reference TRBV18 and TRBJ1-2, is NAGVMQNPRHLVRRRGQEARLRCSPMKGHSHVYWYRQLPEEGLKFMVYLQKENIIDESGMPKERFSAEFPKEGPSILRIQQVVRGDSAAYFCASSQRDGTGGAYVAYGYTFGSGTRLTVV.